This TCR beta chain appears in the sequencing data of a study of PD-L1 blockade in urothelial cancer. About the research overall: Bladder-origin urothelial cancer in males covered about 90% of the roughly 30 patients. Peripheral blood specimens exhibited a median yield of about 140,000 T cells. Study results and limitations: A pretreatment blood TCR clonality that fell below the median predicted better progression-free and overall survival.

CDR3 length: 13 amino acids. Germline CDR1 and CDR2: LNHDA and SQIVND (reference sequence). V was shortened by 7 bases and J by 5 bases, with 14 bases between the two germline ends. As regards this clone: What it binds is not known.

Sample contribution per patient ranged from 1 to 8, covering pretreatment and on-treatment. Clones were read by immunoSEQ multiplex PCR, and TCRdb kept only the in-frame ones, dropping some. The table lists tens of thousands of clones, 80% to 90% of them singletons. The sequence was collected from a man in his forties or fifties with urothelial cancer. V gene TRBV19 combines with J gene TRBJ1-2, with no clear D. The sample here was PBMCs, taken around atezolizumab (anti-PD-L1) treatment. Here the CDR3 DNA reads TGTGCCAGTACCAATGAGCCGCTTTATGGCTACACCTTC. The encoded protein is CASTNEPLYGYTF. The variable domain in full, with the rest retrieved from reference TRBV19 and TRBJ1-2, is DGGITQSPKYLFRKEGQNVTLSCEQNLNHDAMYWYRQDPGQGLRLIYYSQIVNDFQKGDIAEGYSVSREKKESFPLTVTSAQKNPTAFYLCASTNEPLYGYTFGSGTRLTVV.